Each of the 18 T cell receptor beta chains below was sequenced from the same sample in a study of shared clonotypes between healthy human individuals. The method was immunoSEQ multiplex PCR; TCRdb's version includes in-frame clones alone and lacks a portion of them. Of around 1.1 million clones listed, about 80% are singletons. The sample taken for sequencing was memory CD4+ T cells from PBMCs. Described subset: CD45RA-negative fraction. The receptors shown here come from a man younger than 30 in good health. Some clones in this sample may be carry-over from other donors' samples.

The V call is TRBV4-3, the J call TRBJ2-7, with 8 bases identical to TRBD2. The CDR3 length is 15 residues. The germline V gene has CDR1 LGHNA and CDR2 YSLEER. The ends lost 0 bases at V and 2 bases at J; junction bases unmatched: 3. The CDR3 loop reads CASSQEAGGAYEQYF. Written as DNA, the CDR3 is TGCGCCAGCAGCCAAGAGGCGGGAGGAGCCTACGAGCAGTACTTC.

The chain uses TRBV18 and TRBJ1-5, with D perhaps matching TRBD1 (5 bases). Germline values: CDR1 KGHSH, CDR2 LQKENI. The CDR3 loop spans 15 amino acids. With 2 bases removed from V and 7 bases from J, the gap between germline ends came to 15 bases. This CDR3 reads CASSPSDTPGQPQHF. As DNA, the CDR3 is TGTGCCAGCTCACCATCGGACACGCCCGGCCAGCCCCAGCATTTT.

In its sample, this clone was seen a few times. The chain carries TRBV7-9 and TRBJ1-3; D not certain. The germline CDR1 and CDR2 sequences are SEHNR and FQNEAQ (reference sequence). V was clipped by 7 bases and J by 0 bases, with 10 bases between them. The CDR3 is 14 residues long. The chain's CDR3 is CASITPSSGNTIYF. The CDR3 coding sequence is TGTGCCAGCATCACGCCGAGCTCTGGAAACACCATATATTTT.

The V gene is TRBV29-1, the J gene TRBJ2-7, with D maybe TRBD1 (6 bases). Between the trimmed V and J ends, which lost 3 bases and 3 bases, there was a span of 9 bases. This CDR3 region has 12 residues. From germline, CDR1 is SQVTM and CDR2 ANQGSEA. CDR3 coding DNA: TGCAGCGTTGAGGACAGAAGCTACGAGCAGTACTTC. Translating it yields CSVEDRSYEQYF.

About this clone: Other DNA sequences within the sample encode an identical CDR3. The rearrangement links TRBV2 to TRBJ2-7, with 9 bases identical to TRBD1. The germline V gene has CDR1 SNHLY and CDR2 FYNNEI. The CDR3 is made up of 14 amino acids. The junction had 5 bases not matched to a gene; V was cut back by 4 bases and J by 4 bases. The DNA of the CDR3 is TGTGCCAGCAGTGCCCGGACAGGGGTATACGAGCAGTACTTC. This sequence encodes CASSARTGVYEQYF.

The chain joins TRBV28 to TRBJ2-2; D is uncertain. V lost 5 bases to trimming and J lost 4 bases, with 14 bases between them. Germline CDR1 reads MDHEN; CDR2 reads SYDVKM. There are 15 residues in the CDR3. CDR3 sequence: CASSRPPKGTGELFF. The CDR3 nucleotides read TGTGCCAGCAGTCGACCCCCGAAAGGCACCGGGGAGCTGTTTTTT.

In this sample, this clone turned up a few times. Within the sample, other DNA sequences also encode this same CDR3. J is TRBJ1-4 and V is TRBV28; D gene uncertain. Germline CDR1 and CDR2: MDHEN and SYDVKM. V was clipped by 2 bases and J by 6 bases, with 1 base between them. The CDR3 consists of 11 residues. CDR3 amino acids: CASSLHEKLFF. DNA for the CDR3: TGTGCCAGCAGTTTACATGAAAAACTGTTTTTT.

The chain carries TRBV7-6 and TRBJ1-3, with D unclear. Germline V gene sequence: CDR1 SGHVS, CDR2 FNYEAQ. The germline V and J ends were trimmed by 1 base and 2 bases, with 6 bases remaining between them. The CDR3 has 14 amino acids. Here the CDR3 reads CASSLGGPGNTIYF. The CDR3, as DNA: TGTGCCAGCAGCTTAGGTGGGCCTGGAAACACCATATATTTT.

As concerns this clone: Since a far larger clone is one base different, this is likely a read error. Other nucleotide sequences from this sample produce the same CDR3. The genes are TRBV6-5 and TRBJ1-1, with D tentatively TRBD1 (5 bases). CDR3 length: 14 amino acids. The germline CDR1 and CDR2 sequences are MNHEY and SVGAGI. The V and J ends lost 6 bases and 8 bases respectively, with 19 bases between them. CDR3 in amino acids: CASSQGQGVKEAFF. In DNA, the CDR3 is TGTGCCAGCAGCCAAGGGCAGGGTGTTAAGGAAGCTTTCTTT.

This chain joins TRBV7-2 and TRBJ1-5; 7 bases map to TRBD1. This CDR3 contains 18 residues. Germline V gene sequence: CDR1 SGHTA, CDR2 FQGNSA. V lost 5 bases and J lost 0; bases outside the gene matches: 13. CDR3 in amino acids: CASSGSGQKSYSNQPQHF. The CDR3 nucleotides read TGTGCCAGCAGCGGGTCGGGACAGAAGAGTTATAGCAATCAGCCCCAGCATTTT.

CDR3 bases: TGTGCCAGCAGCCGGGCGAGGGACAGGGGGCATTTCGAGCAGTACTTC. Its protein product is CASSRARDRGHFEQYF. The chain uses TRBV14 and TRBJ2-7, with 12 bases fitting TRBD1. The junction had 10 bases not matched to a gene; V was cut back by 4 bases and J by 6 bases. This CDR3 is 16 amino acids long. Germline V gene data show CDR1 as SGHDN and CDR2 as FVKESK.

A few counts support this clone. This same CDR3 is encoded by further DNA sequences in the sample. CDR3 nucleotides: TGTGCCAGCAGTCGACCTGGGGCCAACGTCCTGACTTTC. Amino acid sequence: CASSRPGANVLTF. This chain links TRBV28 with TRBJ2-6; D is unclear. V lost 5 bases and J 2 bases, leaving 4 bases between the germline ends. The CDR3 loop spans 13 amino acids. Germline assignment: CDR1 MDHEN and CDR2 SYDVKM.

The gene calls are TRBV5-1 and TRBJ2-5, with 10 bases aligning to TRBD1. CDR1 and CDR2 (germline): SGHRS, YFSETQ. The V and J ends lost 4 bases and 2 bases, in that order; junction bases with no gene match: 14. The CDR3 has 18 residues. CDR3 protein: CASSADRGAAGNQETQYF. CDR3 nucleotides: TGCGCCAGCAGCGCGGACAGGGGGGCGGCGGGGAATCAAGAGACCCAGTACTTC.

The rearrangement joins TRBV6-6 to TRBJ2-2; D not certain. The germline V and J ends were trimmed by 2 bases and 9 bases, with 13 bases remaining between them. The CDR3 is 14 amino acids. Looked up from germline, CDR1 is MNHNY and CDR2 is SVGAGI (reference sequence). CDR3 region: CASSYESLTRELFF. The CDR3 region has the DNA TGTGCCAGCAGTTACGAGTCCCTAACCCGGGAGCTGTTTTTT.

This clone was seen only once. The J gene is TRBJ2-1, the V gene TRBV18; TRBD1 matches at 8 bases. The CDR3 has 15 residues. The junction had 12 bases not matched to a gene; V was cut back by 6 bases and J by 8 bases. Germline-derived CDR1 and CDR2 are KGHSH and LQKENI. The CDR3 loop reads CASSLAQGAADEQFF. Written as DNA, the CDR3 is TGTGCCAGCTCGCTCGCTCAGGGGGCGGCGGATGAGCAGTTCTTC.

The CDR3 DNA reads as TGTGCCAGCAGTACAATAGCGGGAGGGCCGTGGGTTGAGCAGTTCTTC. Protein product: CASSTIAGGPWVEQFF. V and J are TRBV27 and TRBJ2-1; the match to TRBD2 covers 11 bases. After removal of 5 bases from V and 9 bases from J, the junction contained 12 bases not matched to a gene. The germline CDR1 and CDR2 sequences are MNHEY and SMNVEV (reference sequence). The CDR3 loop spans 16 amino acids.

V usage is TRBV14 and J usage is TRBJ2-3; D not resolved. V dropped 3 bases and J dropped 5 bases, with 6 bases sitting between them. Germline-derived CDR1 and CDR2 are SGHDN and FVKESK. The CDR3 has 12 residues. In nucleotides, the CDR3 is TGTGCCAGCAGCCAGAGCTTAGATACGCAGTATTTT. Translation: CASSQSLDTQYF.

The CDR3 nucleotides are TGTGCCAGCAGCTTGGGGACAGGGGCCGAGCGTGAAGCTTTCTTT. This translates into CASSLGTGAEREAFF. The rearrangement uses TRBV5-4 and TRBJ1-1; 9 nucleotides align to TRBD1. The CDR3 is 15 amino acids. CDR1 is SGHNT, CDR2 YYREEE, per germline (reference sequence). Losses at the gene ends were 0 bases for V and 7 bases for J; bases not matched to a gene: 7.